A selection of T cell receptor beta chains follows, all from one sample in a study of blood T cell repertoires in COVID-19. Repertoires were generated with immunoSEQ multiplex PCR, while TCRdb's copy carries only in-frame clones and drops some. Of more than 95,000 clones detected, around 84% appear once; the ten largest clones hold more than 10%. The sequenced sample consisted of peripheral blood. Receptors were obtained from a human donor in a cohort sampled during active COVID-19. CDR3s include the opening cysteine and the closing phenylalanine or tryptophan. D genes are given only for firm matches. Clone size is given for some rows only: seen once, a few or many times, or a class if the clone is expanded.

cdr3_nt cdr3_aa v_call clone_size j_call d_call
TGTGCCAGCAGCTTAGTGGGCCAGACCATGAACACTGAAGCTTTCTTT CASSLVGQTMNTEAFF TRBV7-2 . TRBJ1-1 .
TGTGCCAGCAGCGTAGAAGAACTAGCGGGTTCCCAGTATTTT CASSVEELAGSQYF TRBV9 . TRBJ2-3 TRBD2
TGTGCCAGTAGTTACCCACTAGCCAAAAACATTCAGTACTTC CASSYPLAKNIQYF TRBV19 once TRBJ2-4 .
TGTGCCAGCAGTTTTCGGGATAATTCACCCCTCCACTTT CASSFRDNSPLHF TRBV12-3/TRBV12-4 . TRBJ1-6 .
TGCAGCGTGCCCCGGGACAGGGGCAGGGGGAACACTGAAGCTTTCTTT CSVPRDRGRGNTEAFF TRBV29-1 . TRBJ1-1 TRBD1
TGTGCCAGTAGTTTGCGGGGGGTGGGAGATACGCAGTATTTT CASSLRGVGDTQYF TRBV19 . TRBJ2-3 TRBD2
TGTGCCAGCCGCGCTACGGGGGGGGTTGAGACCCAGTACTTC CASRATGGVETQYF TRBV6-6 few TRBJ2-5 TRBD2
TGTGCCAGCAGTCCGGGACAGGGGTGGACTGGGGCCAACGTCCTGACTTTC CASSPGQGWTGANVLTF TRBV27 . TRBJ2-6 TRBD1
TGTGCCAGCAGCTTAACAGCGACAGGGTTCGGGGCCAACGTCCTGACTTTC CASSLTATGFGANVLTF TRBV7-3 . TRBJ2-6 TRBD1
TGTGCCAGCAGCCGGGGGGGGCTAGGCGGCTACACCTTC CASSRGGLGGYTF TRBV7-2 . TRBJ1-2 .
TGTGCCAGCAAATCCGGGACAGCCTACGAGCAGTACTTC CASKSGTAYEQYF TRBV5-4 . TRBJ2-7 TRBD1
TGTGCCAGCAATGCTTTGGGGGGTTCTGGGGCCAACGTCCTGACTTTC CASNALGGSGANVLTF TRBV10-3 . TRBJ2-6 .
TGTGCCAGCTCACAAGGTAGCGGGGGAGTCACAGATACGCAGTATTTT CASSQGSGGVTDTQYF TRBV18 . TRBJ2-3 TRBD2
TGTGCCAGCAGCGTAGGGGCTGTCCAAGAGACCCAGTACTTC CASSVGAVQETQYF TRBV9 . TRBJ2-5 .
TGCAGCGGAAACAGGGGTAGATCCAAGACCCAGTACTTC CSGNRGRSKTQYF TRBV29-1 . TRBJ2-5 TRBD1
TGCGCCAGCAGCTTGGAGCTCAACAGGAACACTGAAGCTTTCTTT CASSLELNRNTEAFF TRBV5-1 . TRBJ1-1 .
TGTGCCAGCAGCCAGCGACAAGGAAGAGGGGAAAAACTGTTTTTT CASSQRQGRGEKLFF TRBV5-8 . TRBJ1-4 .
TGTGCCACCAGCTCTTGGACTGCGTCTGGAAACACCATATATTTT CATSSWTASGNTIYF TRBV15 . TRBJ1-3 .
TGTGCCAGCTCACCACCGGCAGGGAGGGAGCAGCCCCAGCATTTT CASSPPAGREQPQHF TRBV18 . TRBJ1-5 .
TGCGCCAGCAGTTCAGGGGTTCTCGGAGGCTACACCTTC CASSSGVLGGYTF TRBV10-1 . TRBJ1-2 .
TGCGCCAGCAGCTCCCTGGGAGGGGGGTTAGAGACCCAGTACTTC CASSSLGGGLETQYF TRBV5-1 . TRBJ2-5 .
TGTGCCAGCAGTTACTCACGGGACACTGAAGCTTTCTTT CASSYSRDTEAFF TRBV6-5 . TRBJ1-1 .
TGTGCCAGCAGCTTGGTTAGCGGGGGGGCCTACGAGCAGTACTTC CASSLVSGGAYEQYF TRBV5-6 few TRBJ2-7 TRBD2
TGTGCCAGCAGGGCCTCGGGCGGGGGTATGCGGACCCAGTACTTC CASRASGGGMRTQYF TRBV27 . TRBJ2-5 TRBD2
TGCGCCAGCAGCAGGGAGGGGGGACTAATGACCTACGAGCAGTACTTC CASSREGGLMTYEQYF TRBV5-1 . TRBJ2-7 .
TGTGCCACCAGTGAAGGGGGCGGGGAGCTGTTTTTT CATSEGGGELFF TRBV24-1 . TRBJ2-2 .
TGTGCCAGCTCACCACTCGGAGTGAACACTGAAGCTTTCTTT CASSPLGVNTEAFF TRBV18 . TRBJ1-1 .
TGTGCCAGTAGTGTCCTTTTGGGGACTAGAGGAGGAGAGACCCAGTACTTC CASSVLLGTRGGETQYF TRBV19 . TRBJ2-5 TRBD2
TGCGCCAGCAGCTTGGCAGGGAACACTGAAGCTTTCTTT CASSLAGNTEAFF TRBV5-1 few TRBJ1-1 .
TGTGCCAGCAGCGAACACAGGGTTGGCTACACCTTC CASSEHRVGYTF TRBV9 . TRBJ1-2 .
TGCGCCAGCAGCGGGGGACTTCCGAACACCGGGGAGCTGTTTTTT CASSGGLPNTGELFF TRBV5-1 . TRBJ2-2 .
TGTGCCAGTAGTACTGGCTTAACGGAGAATCAGCCCCAGCATTTT CASSTGLTENQPQHF TRBV19 . TRBJ1-5 .
TGTGCCAGCAGCTTGGCCGGCGGGAGGAACACTGAAGCTTTCTTT CASSLAGGRNTEAFF TRBV5-4 . TRBJ1-1 .
TGTGCCTGGAGTGTACTTCAGGGTCCTAATGAAAAACTGTTTTTT CAWSVLQGPNEKLFF TRBV30 . TRBJ1-4 .
TGTGCCAGCAGTGAAAGGGGGGGAGGGACCCCTGGAAAACTGTTTTTT CASSERGGGTPGKLFF TRBV6-1 . TRBJ1-4 .
TGTGCCAGCAGCCCGGGACAGATCGGAGCTTTCTTT CASSPGQIGAFF TRBV5-6 . TRBJ1-1 TRBD1
TGTGCCAGCAGCGAACTAGCTAGGTCTACCAATGAGCAGTTCTTC CASSELARSTNEQFF TRBV11-2 . TRBJ2-1 .
TGTGCCAGCACCTCGCCTCGGGTCCATGAGACCCAGTACTTC CASTSPRVHETQYF TRBV7-2 once TRBJ2-5 .
TGCGCCAGCAGCCCGGGACAGATAAATTCACCCCTCCACTTT CASSPGQINSPLHF TRBV5-1 . TRBJ1-6 TRBD1